Presented here are 8 T cell receptor beta chains from one specimen sequenced in a study of T cell repertoires in cytomegalovirus infection. Each CDR3 protein is one row after TCRdb ran MiXCR on the reads. The profile shows under 300,000 distinct CDR3 sequences, about 18% of them singletons. The sample was CD8+ T cells from PBMCs. The receptor set was obtained from a human donor in good health (CMV status not recorded). Some clones in this sample may be carry-over from other donors' samples.

This clonotype was found a few times. V and J are TRBV12-3 or TRBV12-4 and TRBJ2-2; 12 bases are a match to TRBD1. V lost 6 bases and J lost 6; bases outside the gene matches: 5. The CDR3 runs 15 residues. CDR3 sequence reads: CASRWGQGASGELFF. The CDR3 DNA sequence: TGTGCCAGCAGGTGGGGACAGGGGGCGTCCGGGGAGCTGTTTTTT.

On this clonotype itself: This sequence may be a read error, since a much larger clone differs from it by one base. This sequence joins TRBV7-9 and TRBJ2-7, with D perhaps assigned TRBD1 or TRBD2 (5 bases each). The CDR3 is made up of 15 amino acids. Germline CDR1 SEHNR, CDR2 FQNEAQ (reference sequence). CDR3 nucleotides: TGTGCCAGCGGCTTTACCGGGGCCGGATTCCACGAGCAGTACTTC. It yields the protein CASGFTGAGFHEQYF.

The chain couples TRBV29-1 to TRBJ2-1; 8 positions match TRBD2. CDR3 length equals 16 residues. The V gene end was trimmed by 2 bases and the J gene end by 8 bases; junction bases not matched to a gene: 14. Germline CDR1 SQVTM, CDR2 ANQGSEA. The CDR3 region is CSVEISTYGGGDEQFF. CDR3 DNA: TGCAGCGTTGAAATATCTACCTACGGGGGGGGCGATGAGCAGTTCTTC.

This clonotype was counted at least ten times. The gene calls are TRBV28 and TRBJ1-2; TRBD1 might be the D (6 bases). This CDR3 has 14 residues. Trimming removed 6 bases at V and 7 bases at J, with 18 bases between. Germline V gives CDR1 MDHEN, CDR2 SYDVKM. The CDR3 nucleotides are TGTGCCAGCAGCGCTGACAGGAACGTCGGTGGCTACACCTTC. Its protein product is CASSADRNVGGYTF.

This clonotype was recorded at least ten times. The chain carries TRBV6-1 and TRBJ2-7, with D uncertain. CDR1 and CDR2 (germline): MNHNS, SASEGT. V dropped 2 bases and J dropped 6 bases, with 14 bases sitting between them. The CDR3 sequence is 14 residues long. Here the CDR3 DNA reads TGTGCCAGCAGTGAAATAGGGTTAGGGATCGAGCAGTACTTC. It encodes CASSEIGLGIEQYF.

This clonotype has at least ten counts. The chain is built from TRBV11-2 and TRBJ2-2, with D possibly matching TRBD1 (5 bases). Trimming took off 10 bases at V and 7 bases at J, with 19 bases between the two ends. CDR1 is SGHAT, CDR2 FQNNGV, per germline. This CDR3 comprises 14 residues. The CDR3 loop is CATQITRQFGELFF. CDR3 DNA sequence: TGTGCCACCCAAATCACAAGACAGTTCGGGGAGCTGTTTTTT.

The rearrangement links TRBV7-9 to TRBJ2-5; no firm D call. Germline V gene sequence: CDR1 SEHNR, CDR2 FQNEAQ (reference sequence). The V gene lost 4 bases and the J gene lost 1 base, with 10 bases spanning the gap. There are 14 residues in the CDR3. The CDR3 sequence is CASSSLILQETQYF. CDR3 nucleotide sequence: TGTGCCAGCAGCTCGCTGATTCTCCAAGAGACCCAGTACTTC.

The genes are TRBV7-9 and TRBJ2-2, with TRBD1 matching over 7 bases. Germline trimming cut 4 bases from V and 1 base from J; bases unmatched to any gene: 9. From germline, CDR1 is SEHNR and CDR2 FQNEAQ (reference sequence). There are 17 residues in the CDR3. CDR3 nucleotides: TGTGCCAGCAGCTCGGTTGATGGACAGGAGAACACCGGGGAGCTGTTTTTT. As protein: CASSSVDGQENTGELFF.